Presented here are 15 T cell receptor beta chains from one specimen sequenced in a study of molecular identifiers for immune sequencing clone quantification. TCRdb analysed the PCR reads with MiXCR anew, one entry per CDR3 protein. There are 550,000 to 750,000 distinct CDR3 sequences in the sample; 15% to 20% occur only once, and roughly 0.83% lies in the top ten. The material sequenced was naive CD8+ T cells from blood, with Jurkat cell RNA spiked in. Subset: FACS-sorted CD8+CD4-CCR7+CD45RA+ naive T cells. Source of these receptors: a human donor in good health. Some libraries in this study had Jurkat cell RNA spiked in.

This clonotype was detected a few times. The genes are TRBV2 and TRBJ1-3; D possibly corresponds to TRBD1 (6 bases). CDR1 is SNHLY, CDR2 FYNNEI, per germline. The CDR3 is 15 amino acids. V lost 2 bases to trimming and J lost 5 bases, with 13 bases between them. The CDR3 nucleotides are TGTGCCAGCAGTGAAACAGGGCAAAGGCGAAACACCATATATTTT. This sequence encodes CASSETGQRRNTIYF.

The chain links TRBV4-3 to TRBJ2-3; D perhaps matches TRBD2 (7 bases). CDR1 is LGHNA, CDR2 YSLEER, per germline. The CDR3 contains 17 residues. With 4 bases removed from V and 2 bases from J, the gap between germline ends came to 19 bases. The CDR3 here is CASSPGLSGGDTDTQYF. For the CDR3, the DNA is TGCGCCAGCAGCCCGGGACTATCGGGGGGCGACACAGATACGCAGTATTTT.

In this sample, this clonotype turned up many times. J is TRBJ2-7 and V is TRBV25-1; TRBD2 aligns across 7 bases. After removal of 3 bases from V and 3 bases from J, the junction contained 2 bases not matched to a gene. The germline V gene encodes CDR1 MGHDK and CDR2 SYGVNS. The length of the CDR3 is 13 residues. CDR3 in DNA: TGTGCCAGCAGTGAGCGGGAGCGCTACGAGCAGTACTTC. This codes for CASSERERYEQYF.

The chain links TRBV5-5 to TRBJ2-1; unclear D gene. The CDR3 is made up of 13 amino acids. Germline CDR1 and CDR2: SGHKS and YYEKEE (reference sequence). V was trimmed by 0 bases and J by 9 bases, leaving 10 bases between them. The CDR3 DNA follows: TGTGCCAGCAGCTTGGCCTCGTCCGCTGAGCAGTTCTTC. Protein: CASSLASSAEQFF.

Ten or more counts support this clonotype. V and J are TRBV6-5 and TRBJ2-7; D might be TRBD1 or TRBD2, each matching 5 bases. The V end was cut by 0 bases, the J end by 6 bases, with 9 bases between. The CDR3 covers 13 residues. Germline values: CDR1 MNHEY, CDR2 SVGAGI. Here the CDR3 reads CASSYSFGGEQYF. The CDR3 DNA reads TGTGCCAGCAGTTACTCATTTGGGGGCGAGCAGTACTTC.

This clonotype occurred many times. The rearrangement uses TRBV13 and TRBJ2-7, with 7 nucleotides matching TRBD1. The CDR3 loop spans 14 amino acids. Germline loops: CDR1 PRHDT, CDR2 FYEKMQ (reference sequence). Unmatched junction bases numbered 6, after V lost 5 bases and J lost 2 bases. The CDR3 is CASSPWDRAYEQYF. The CDR3 nucleotides read TGTGCCAGCAGCCCGTGGGACAGAGCCTACGAGCAGTACTTC.

About this clonotype itself: A junction end diverges from the germline sequence, so it may reflect a read error. The gene calls are TRBV4-1 and TRBJ1-1, with D unclear. Per germline, CDR1 MGHRA and CDR2 YSYEKL. The CDR3 contains 15 residues. The CDR3 DNA is TGCGCCAGCACCCAAGAATTGCGGGTCGGCACTGAAGCTTTCTTT. Its translation: CASTQELRVGTEAFF.

This clonotype was picked up a small number of times. The chain employs TRBV4-1 and TRBJ2-7, with D perhaps TRBD1 (6 bases). Germline CDR1 reads MGHRA; CDR2 reads YSYEKL. Trimming took off 0 bases at V and 6 bases at J, with 15 bases between the two ends. The CDR3 loop spans 15 amino acids. The CDR3 protein is CASSQEPGTRSEQYF. The CDR3 bases are TGCGCCAGCAGCCAAGAGCCCGGGACACGGTCCGAGCAGTACTTC.

On this clonotype: A much larger clone lies one base from this, so it may be a read error. This CDR3 is missing its conserved last phenylalanine or tryptophan, likely due to a read error. The chain joins TRBV7-9 to TRBJ2-7; tentative D call: TRBD1 (6 bases). Germline CDR1 reads SEHNR; CDR2 reads FQNEAQ (reference sequence). The length of the CDR3 is 18 residues. Trimming took off 5 bases at V and 5 bases at J, with 28 bases between the two ends. CDR3 protein: CASSPSGSGHSATHEQYL. The CDR3 nucleotides are TGTGCCAGCAGCCCCAGTGGGTCGGGACACTCGGCCACCCACGAGCAGTACTTA.

In regard to this clonotype: Sequence at one end of the junction differs from germline and may be a read error. The CDR3 DNA is TGTGCCGGCAGCCTGGGACAGGGGGCGAGTTCGTCGGATACGCAGTATTTT. Its translation is CAGSLGQGASSSDTQYF. This chain connects TRBV7-3 to TRBJ2-3; 12 nucleotides line up with TRBD1. Germline assignment: CDR1 SGHTA and CDR2 FQGTGA. CDR3 length: 17 residues.

The table lists this clonotype with many counts. J is TRBJ2-1 and V is TRBV7-6, with TRBD1 matching over 8 bases. The germline gives CDR1 SGHVS, CDR2 FNYEAQ. V shed 0 bases, J shed 7 bases, and the junction held 5 bases outside the gene matches. The CDR3 consists of 15 residues. The CDR3 nucleotides are TGTGCCAGCAGCTTAGCGGGACAGGAGGGGAATGAGCAGTTCTTC. Translating it yields CASSLAGQEGNEQFF. Full variable domain (remainder filled in from reference TRBV7-6 and TRBJ2-1): GAGVSQSPRYKVTKRGQDVALRCDPISGHVSLYWYRQALGQGPEFLTYFNYEAQQDKSGLPNDRFSAERPEGSISTLTIQRTEQRDSAMYRCASSLAGQEGNEQFFGPGTRLTVL.

As for this clonotype: At one boundary the junction diverges from the germline segment, which might be a read error. V gene TRBV4-3 combines with J gene TRBJ2-4; 10 bases align to TRBD2. Germline CDR1 and CDR2: LGHNA and YSLEER. The CDR3 consists of 15 residues. The chain's CDR3 is CASSQAASGREIRYF. The CDR3 DNA follows: TGCGCCAGCAGCCAAGCGGCTAGCGGGAGAGAGATTCGGTACTTC.

The sample holds many counts of this clonotype. The chain combines TRBV21-1 with TRBJ2-7; the D call in the table, TRBD1, was not verified against the DNA. TRBV21-1 is classified as a pseudogene. The CDR3 loop spans 11 amino acids. The CDR3 DNA sequence: TGTGCCAGCAGCAGCCGGGACAGGGCCCCTTTC. Protein: CASSSRDRAPF.

Note on this clonotype: A much more abundant neighbour one base away suggests this may be a read error. The chain is built from TRBV20-1 and TRBJ2-7, with 7 bases that match TRBD2. The junction had 9 bases not matched to a gene; V was cut back by 8 bases and J by 5 bases. Germline V gene data show CDR1 as DFQATT and CDR2 as SNEGSKA (reference sequence). The CDR3 is made up of 12 amino acids. The CDR3 DNA sequence: TGCAGTACCCCGGGACTAAACGACGAGCAGTACTTC. It codes for CSTPGLNDEQYF.

This clonotype was counted at least ten times. V gene TRBV3-2 combines with J gene TRBJ1-2. TRBV3-2 is recorded as a pseudogene. The CDR3 spans 14 residues. The CDR3 DNA sequence: TGTGCCAGCAGCCAAGGTCGTCGAAACTATGGCTACACCTTC. As protein: CASSQGRRNYGYTF.